This T cell receptor beta chain was documented in a study of blood T cells in healthy people across ages. Study-wide results and limits: From one million sequenced T cells, diversity estimates were lower bounds. While age rose, TCR beta diversity per million T cells dropped in a roughly linear way.

To note about this clonotype: No antigen is known for it.

The CDR3 has 13 residues. Trimming removed 4 bases at V and 10 bases at J, with 13 bases between. The V gene's germline CDR1 is LGHDT and CDR2 YNNKEL (reference sequence). A second about 6 to 11 cycle PCR used barcoded and J-beta primers. TCRdb reanalysed the 5' RACE reads using MiXCR and keeps one entry per CDR3 protein. The table lists roughly 1,300,000 distinct CDR3 sequences, 59% of them singletons. The V gene is TRBV3-1, the J gene TRBJ1-4; D ambiguous. Specimen: blood. The TCR sequence derives from a man aged 18 to 29 in good health. In DNA form, the CDR3 reads TGTGCCAGCAGCCGAGAGAGTGGTCGAAAACTGTTTTTT. Encoded protein: CASSRESGRKLFF.